A selection of T cell receptor beta chains follows, all from one sample in a study of T-cell memory formation after mild COVID-19. TCRdb reanalysed the 5' RACE reads using MiXCR and keeps one entry per CDR3 protein. The data show about 140,000 distinct CDR3 sequences, 13% to 15% seen once. Material for sequencing was PBMCs or a T cell subset sorted from them (not recorded which). These TCRs come from an adult woman who had mild COVID-19 (a few samples of this study predate the infection). Cell type and time point are not known. Each CDR3 is given with its conserved first and last residue. The order of the fields is CDR3 DNA, CDR3 protein, D gene, J gene, V gene, clone size. A D gene is named only where the DNA matches it firmly. Only part of the rows carry a size: once, few, many, or a class if the clone is expanded.

cdr3_nt: TGTGCCAGCAGGTCACAGTTGAGCACTGAAGCTTTCTTT
cdr3_aa: CASRSQLSTEAFF
d_call: .
j_call: TRBJ1-1
v_call: TRBV12-3/TRBV12-4
clone_size: .

cdr3_nt: TGTGCCAGCAGCCGCCTCACAGCGGGGATCCTCTCCTACGAGCAGTACTTC
cdr3_aa: CASSRLTAGILSYEQYF
d_call: TRBD2
j_call: TRBJ2-7
v_call: TRBV7-6
clone_size: .

cdr3_nt: TGTGCCAGCAGGACACCGCGGGATGACACTCGGGACAATGAGCAGTTCTTC
cdr3_aa: CASRTPRDDTRDNEQFF
d_call: .
j_call: TRBJ2-1
v_call: TRBV2
clone_size: few

cdr3_nt: TGCAGTGCTCGGACTAGCGGGAGTGAGGATACGCAGTATTTT
cdr3_aa: CSARTSGSEDTQYF
d_call: TRBD2
j_call: TRBJ2-3
v_call: TRBV20-1
clone_size: .

cdr3_nt: TGTGCCAGCAGCAGCCCCGGGACTCCCTACGAGCAGTACTTC
cdr3_aa: CASSSPGTPYEQYF
d_call: .
j_call: TRBJ2-7
v_call: TRBV5-6
clone_size: few

cdr3_nt: TGTGCCAGCAGCGACGGCAGTACCTACGAGCAGTACTTC
cdr3_aa: CASSDGSTYEQYF
d_call: .
j_call: TRBJ2-7
v_call: TRBV9
clone_size: .

cdr3_nt: TGCGCCAGCAGCTTGGTGGGCCCTACCCAAGCTGAAGCTTTCTTT
cdr3_aa: CASSLVGPTQAEAFF
d_call: .
j_call: TRBJ1-1
v_call: TRBV5-1
clone_size: .

cdr3_nt: TGTGCCAGCAGCTTAGTAGCTGGGCCCACAGGGAATCAGCCCCAGCATTTT
cdr3_aa: CASSLVAGPTGNQPQHF
d_call: .
j_call: TRBJ1-5
v_call: TRBV7-9
clone_size: few

cdr3_nt: TGCGCCAGCAGCCAAGCCTACCAGACGGCGAGCTATGGCTACACCTTC
cdr3_aa: CASSQAYQTASYGYTF
d_call: .
j_call: TRBJ1-2
v_call: TRBV4-1
clone_size: many

cdr3_nt: TGTGCCAGCAGCCAGCCGGGACAGGTAGGCAATGAGCAGTTCTTC
cdr3_aa: CASSQPGQVGNEQFF
d_call: TRBD1
j_call: TRBJ2-1
v_call: TRBV9
clone_size: .

cdr3_nt: TGCAGTGCCAGGGACGGACTGAACACTGAAGCTTTCTTT
cdr3_aa: CSARDGLNTEAFF
d_call: .
j_call: TRBJ1-1
v_call: TRBV20-1
clone_size: .

cdr3_nt: TGTGCCAGCAGTACGGGCAATCAGCCCCAGCATTTT
cdr3_aa: CASSTGNQPQHF
d_call: .
j_call: TRBJ1-5
v_call: TRBV12-3/TRBV12-4
clone_size: .

cdr3_nt: TGTGCCAGTAGTATTCGCCGGGACAGAAGCGAAAAACTGTTTTTT
cdr3_aa: CASSIRRDRSEKLFF
d_call: TRBD1
j_call: TRBJ1-4
v_call: TRBV19
clone_size: .

cdr3_nt: TGTGCCAGCAGTCCCCTGAGGGCCCACACAGATACGCAGTATTTT
cdr3_aa: CASSPLRAHTDTQYF
d_call: .
j_call: TRBJ2-3
v_call: TRBV6-6
clone_size: few

cdr3_nt: TGTGCCAGCAGTGACAACAGGGCTGGAGGGTACAATGAGCAGTTCTTC
cdr3_aa: CASSDNRAGGYNEQFF
d_call: .
j_call: TRBJ2-1
v_call: TRBV7-9
clone_size: many

cdr3_nt: TGCAGCGTCCGGGACAGGGGCGCCTACGAGCAGTACTTC
cdr3_aa: CSVRDRGAYEQYF
d_call: TRBD1
j_call: TRBJ2-7
v_call: TRBV29-1
clone_size: .

cdr3_nt: TGTGCCAGCAGCTTGGTTGCGGAGACCTCCTACGAGCAGTACTTC
cdr3_aa: CASSLVAETSYEQYF
d_call: .
j_call: TRBJ2-7
v_call: TRBV5-6
clone_size: .

cdr3_nt: TGTGCCAGCATTCCCTCGGGACTAGCGGGAAGGAGTGGCTCCTACAATGAGCAGTTCTTC
cdr3_aa: CASIPSGLAGRSGSYNEQFF
d_call: TRBD2
j_call: TRBJ2-1
v_call: TRBV6-5
clone_size: few

cdr3_nt: TGCAGCGTTCCTTCTGGGCGTCTCTATGGCTACACCTTC
cdr3_aa: CSVPSGRLYGYTF
d_call: .
j_call: TRBJ1-2
v_call: TRBV29-1
clone_size: .

cdr3_nt: TGCGCCAGCAGCCTTAGGCCTAGCTCCTACGAGCAGTACTTC
cdr3_aa: CASSLRPSSYEQYF
d_call: .
j_call: TRBJ2-7
v_call: TRBV4-1
clone_size: few

cdr3_nt: TGTGCCAGCAGCTCCGGAATCTCTGGGGCCAACGTCCTGACTTTC
cdr3_aa: CASSSGISGANVLTF
d_call: .
j_call: TRBJ2-6
v_call: TRBV11-3
clone_size: .

cdr3_nt: TGTGCCAGCGGGACCTTGGGCGAGCAGTACTTC
cdr3_aa: CASGTLGEQYF
d_call: .
j_call: TRBJ2-7
v_call: TRBV27
clone_size: few

cdr3_nt: TGCGCCAGCAGCTCCGGCCGGGAGCTGTTTTTT
cdr3_aa: CASSSGRELFF
d_call: .
j_call: TRBJ2-2
v_call: TRBV5-1
clone_size: once

cdr3_nt: TGTGCCAGCAGTGAGGGCATGGGGTATGGCTACACCTTC
cdr3_aa: CASSEGMGYGYTF
d_call: .
j_call: TRBJ1-2
v_call: TRBV6-4
clone_size: .

cdr3_nt: TGCGCCAGCAGCCAAGATCGGGGTTTTCCAGGGACAGCTTTC
cdr3_aa: CASSQDRGFPGTAF
d_call: TRBD1
j_call: TRBJ2-4
v_call: TRBV4-3
clone_size: .

cdr3_nt: TGTGCCAGCAGCCCCCCGGCGGGAGTGGCCTACAATGAGCAGTTCTTC
cdr3_aa: CASSPPAGVAYNEQFF
d_call: TRBD2
j_call: TRBJ2-1
v_call: TRBV9
clone_size: .

cdr3_nt: TGCAGCGTTGATGGACAGGGGGACATAGATACGCAGTATTTT
cdr3_aa: CSVDGQGDIDTQYF
d_call: TRBD1
j_call: TRBJ2-3
v_call: TRBV29-1
clone_size: few

cdr3_nt: TGTGCCACCAGTGATTCGGACAGCCTCTTCAATCAGCCCCAGCATTTT
cdr3_aa: CATSDSDSLFNQPQHF
d_call: .
j_call: TRBJ1-5
v_call: TRBV24-1
clone_size: .

cdr3_nt: TGTGCCAGCAGTTACCAAGAGACCCAGTACTTC
cdr3_aa: CASSYQETQYF
d_call: .
j_call: TRBJ2-5
v_call: TRBV12-3/TRBV12-4
clone_size: many

cdr3_nt: TGTGCCAGCAGTGAACAAGGGGAGGCAGGTGAAAAACTGTTTTTT
cdr3_aa: CASSEQGEAGEKLFF
d_call: .
j_call: TRBJ1-4
v_call: TRBV25-1
clone_size: once

cdr3_nt: TGTGCCAGCAGCTTTACCGGGACTAGCGGCAATGAGCAGTTCTTC
cdr3_aa: CASSFTGTSGNEQFF
d_call: TRBD2
j_call: TRBJ2-1
v_call: TRBV7-2
clone_size: few

cdr3_nt: TGTGCCAGCAGTTACGGGACAGGGGGCTATGAGCAGTTCTTC
cdr3_aa: CASSYGTGGYEQFF
d_call: TRBD1
j_call: TRBJ2-1
v_call: TRBV6-5
clone_size: .

cdr3_nt: TGTGCCAGCAGTTCCCCCGGACAGGGGGCTTATCAGAACACTGAAGCTTTCTTT
cdr3_aa: CASSSPGQGAYQNTEAFF
d_call: TRBD1
j_call: TRBJ1-1
v_call: TRBV6-5
clone_size: .

cdr3_nt: TGTGCCAGCAGCTCTCGAAATTCCTACGAGCAGTACTTC
cdr3_aa: CASSSRNSYEQYF
d_call: .
j_call: TRBJ2-7
v_call: TRBV7-9
clone_size: .

cdr3_nt: TGTGCCAGCAGGGGACAGGGCATTCGGGAGACCCAGTACTTC
cdr3_aa: CASRGQGIRETQYF
d_call: TRBD1
j_call: TRBJ2-5
v_call: TRBV25-1
clone_size: few

cdr3_nt: TGTGCCAGCAGTCCAGGGACAGTGAACACCGGGGAGCTGTTTTTT
cdr3_aa: CASSPGTVNTGELFF
d_call: TRBD1
j_call: TRBJ2-2
v_call: TRBV27
clone_size: .

cdr3_nt: TGTGCCAGCAGCTCCCCCCGGGACAGGGGGCGAAATGAGCAGTTCTTC
cdr3_aa: CASSSPRDRGRNEQFF
d_call: TRBD1
j_call: TRBJ2-1
v_call: TRBV13
clone_size: .

cdr3_nt: TGTGCCAGCATCCCAGCGGGAACCTACGAGCAGTACTTC
cdr3_aa: CASIPAGTYEQYF
d_call: TRBD2
j_call: TRBJ2-7
v_call: TRBV7-9
clone_size: few

cdr3_nt: TGTGCCAGCAGCCCCTACAGTGTAGGTCAGCCCCAGCATTTT
cdr3_aa: CASSPYSVGQPQHF
d_call: .
j_call: TRBJ1-5
v_call: TRBV5-5
clone_size: few

cdr3_nt: TGTGCCAGCAGCTGGCCGACCGGGAATGAGCAGTTCTTC
cdr3_aa: CASSWPTGNEQFF
d_call: .
j_call: TRBJ2-1
v_call: TRBV7-9
clone_size: few

cdr3_nt: TGCAGTGCTAGGGACAGGGATACGGAGACCCAGTACTTC
cdr3_aa: CSARDRDTETQYF
d_call: TRBD1
j_call: TRBJ2-5
v_call: TRBV20-1
clone_size: .

cdr3_nt: TGTGCCAGCAGCTCTCAAAACATTCAGTACTTC
cdr3_aa: CASSSQNIQYF
d_call: .
j_call: TRBJ2-4
v_call: TRBV12-3/TRBV12-4
clone_size: many

cdr3_nt: TGTGCCAGCAGTTATCACACCGGGGGCGGCACAGATACGCAGTATTTT
cdr3_aa: CASSYHTGGGTDTQYF
d_call: .
j_call: TRBJ2-3
v_call: TRBV6-5
clone_size: .

cdr3_nt: TGTGCCAGCAGCGGGGGGCAACAAGAGACCCAGTACTTC
cdr3_aa: CASSGGQQETQYF
d_call: .
j_call: TRBJ2-5
v_call: TRBV12-3/TRBV12-4
clone_size: .

cdr3_nt: TGTGCCAGCAGACCCAAGGATACGCAGTATTTT
cdr3_aa: CASRPKDTQYF
d_call: .
j_call: TRBJ2-3
v_call: TRBV2
clone_size: once

cdr3_nt: TGTGCCAGCAGGTCGCAAGGGCCTAGCTCCTACAATGAGCAGTTCTTC
cdr3_aa: CASRSQGPSSYNEQFF
d_call: .
j_call: TRBJ2-1
v_call: TRBV6-2/TRBV6-3
clone_size: few

cdr3_nt: TGTGCCAGCAGTCCTTTTCAGGGAGCCTACGAGCAGTACTTC
cdr3_aa: CASSPFQGAYEQYF
d_call: .
j_call: TRBJ2-7
v_call: TRBV12-3/TRBV12-4
clone_size: .

cdr3_nt: TGTGCCAGCAGCTTGGCGGCTAGCGGGGGGTCCTCCTACAATGAGCAGTTCTTC
cdr3_aa: CASSLAASGGSSYNEQFF
d_call: TRBD2
j_call: TRBJ2-1
v_call: TRBV5-6
clone_size: .

cdr3_nt: TGTGCCAGCACTTCTTCGGGCCCTTACACAGTTAGGATCGAACTGGACACTGAAGCTTTCTTT
cdr3_aa: CASTSSGPYTVRIELDTEAFF
d_call: .
j_call: TRBJ1-1
v_call: TRBV12-3/TRBV12-4
clone_size: .

cdr3_nt: TGCAGCGTTGAGCTGGGTACGAGGGAGCAGTACTTC
cdr3_aa: CSVELGTREQYF
d_call: .
j_call: TRBJ2-7
v_call: TRBV29-1
clone_size: few

cdr3_nt: TGTGCCAGCAGCTCAGACAACAATCAGCCCCAGCATTTT
cdr3_aa: CASSSDNNQPQHF
d_call: .
j_call: TRBJ1-5
v_call: TRBV7-9
clone_size: .

cdr3_nt: TGCGCCAGCAGCCAAGAGGTGGAGATCAATCAGCCCCAGCATTTT
cdr3_aa: CASSQEVEINQPQHF
d_call: .
j_call: TRBJ1-5
v_call: TRBV4-3
clone_size: few

cdr3_nt: TGTGCCAGCAGCGACACCGGTGGAGGGGGCGGGGAGACCCAGTACTTC
cdr3_aa: CASSDTGGGGGETQYF
d_call: .
j_call: TRBJ2-5
v_call: TRBV7-9
clone_size: few